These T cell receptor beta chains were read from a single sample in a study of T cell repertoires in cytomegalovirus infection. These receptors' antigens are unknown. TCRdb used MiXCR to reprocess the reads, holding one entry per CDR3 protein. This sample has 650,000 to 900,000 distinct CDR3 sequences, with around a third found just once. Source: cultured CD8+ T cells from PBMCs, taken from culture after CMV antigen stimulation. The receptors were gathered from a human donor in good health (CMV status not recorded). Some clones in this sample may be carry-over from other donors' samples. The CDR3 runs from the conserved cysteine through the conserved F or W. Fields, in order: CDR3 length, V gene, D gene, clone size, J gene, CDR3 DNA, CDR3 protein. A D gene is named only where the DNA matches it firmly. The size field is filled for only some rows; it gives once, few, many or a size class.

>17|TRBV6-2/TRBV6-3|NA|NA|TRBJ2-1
TGTGCCAGCAGTTACCTTCTTCACGGTCCGGACGGCGGTGAGCAGTTCTTC
CASSYLLHGPDGGEQFF
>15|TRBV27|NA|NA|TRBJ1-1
TGTGCCAGCAGTTTATCCCCAGCAAGGGACACTGAAGCTTTCTTT
CASSLSPARDTEAFF
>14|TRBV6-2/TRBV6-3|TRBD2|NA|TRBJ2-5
TGTGCCAGCAGCTCTTGGGGGGGGGAAGAGACCCAGTACTTC
CASSSWGGEETQYF
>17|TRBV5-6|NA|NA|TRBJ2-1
TGTGCCAGCAGCTTGATTGGTGGGGGAAGGTCCTACAATGAGCAGTTCTTC
CASSLIGGGRSYNEQFF
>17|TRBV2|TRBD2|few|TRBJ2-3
TGTGCCAGCAGTGAAGGGGGGACTAGTACTAGCACAGATACGCAGTATTTT
CASSEGGTSTSTDTQYF
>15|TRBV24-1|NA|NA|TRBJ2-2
TGTGCCACCAGTGATATCGACAGGAACACCGGGGAGCTGTTTTTT
CATSDIDRNTGELFF
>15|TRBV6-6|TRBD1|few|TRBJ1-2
TGTGCCAGCAGTTACGTGCCGGGACAGGCTGGGGGCTACACCTTC
CASSYVPGQAGGYTF
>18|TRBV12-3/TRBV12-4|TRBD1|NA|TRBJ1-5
TGTGCCAGCAGTTTTCAGTACAGGGGAATCCCTTCGACTCAGCCCCAGCATTTT
CASSFQYRGIPSTQPQHF
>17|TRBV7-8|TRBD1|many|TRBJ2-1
TGTGCCAGCAGCGCCCCCCGGGACAGGGGTTCCTACAATGAGCAGTTCTTC
CASSAPRDRGSYNEQFF
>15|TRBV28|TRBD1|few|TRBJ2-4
TGTGCCAGCAGTTTCCCCTGGGACAGAAAAAACATTCAGTACTTC
CASSFPWDRKNIQYF
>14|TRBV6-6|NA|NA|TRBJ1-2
TGTGCCAGCAGTTACCGGGCACAAAACTATGGCTACACCTTC
CASSYRAQNYGYTF
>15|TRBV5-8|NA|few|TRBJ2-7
TGTGCCAGCAGCTGGCCAAGGGGCGGATCCTACGAGCAGTACTTC
CASSWPRGGSYEQYF
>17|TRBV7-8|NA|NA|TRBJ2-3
TGTGCCAGCAGCATAGTGTCCTCTTTACAGGGCACAGATACGCAGTATTTT
CASSIVSSLQGTDTQYF
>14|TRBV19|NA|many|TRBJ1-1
TGTGCCAGTAGTATAGATTGGACCGTCACTGAAGCTTTCTTT
CASSIDWTVTEAFF
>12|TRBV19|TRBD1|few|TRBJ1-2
TGTGCCAGTAGTTCACAGGGGTATGGCTACACCTTC
CASSSQGYGYTF
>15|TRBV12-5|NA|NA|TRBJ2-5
TGTGCTAGTGGTTTTTACTCCGGGACCCAAGAGACCCAGTACTTC
CASGFYSGTQETQYF
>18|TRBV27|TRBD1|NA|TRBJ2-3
TGTGCCAGCAGTTTATTAGGGTTACAGGGGTTAGACACAGATACGCAGTATTTT
CASSLLGLQGLDTDTQYF
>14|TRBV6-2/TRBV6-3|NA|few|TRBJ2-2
TGTGCCAGCAGCTTCGGGCCTACTGCCGGGGAGCTGTTTTTT
CASSFGPTAGELFF
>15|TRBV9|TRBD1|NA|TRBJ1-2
TGCGCCAGCAGCGGATCGGGACAGGGAACCTATGGCTACACCTTC
CASSGSGQGTYGYTF
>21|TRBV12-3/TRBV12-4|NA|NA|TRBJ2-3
TGTGCCAGCAGTTTCGTGTATGGGGACAAGTATCGATATTCTAGCACAGATACGCAGTATTTT
CASSFVYGDKYRYSSTDTQYF
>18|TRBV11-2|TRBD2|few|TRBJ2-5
TGTGCCAGCAGCCCTGGACTAGCGGGGACGATGTACCAAGAGACCCAGTACTTC
CASSPGLAGTMYQETQYF
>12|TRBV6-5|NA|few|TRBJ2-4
TGTGCCAGCGGTAAAGGGATAAACATTCAGTACTTC
CASGKGINIQYF
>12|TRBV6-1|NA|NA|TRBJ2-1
TGTGCCAGCGGACCCGCCGGGGGTGAGCAGTTCTTC
CASGPAGGEQFF
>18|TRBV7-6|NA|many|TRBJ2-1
TGTGCCAGCAGCTTAGTGGACAGCCGCAGCGAAACCTACAATGAGCAGTTCTTC
CASSLVDSRSETYNEQFF
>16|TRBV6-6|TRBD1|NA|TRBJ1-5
TGTGCCAGCAGTTACCGGGACAGGGGGCGCGGTCAGCCCCAGCATTTT
CASSYRDRGRGQPQHF
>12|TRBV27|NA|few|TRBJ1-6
TGTGCCAGCAGTGCCGCCGGCTCACCCCTCCACTTT
CASSAAGSPLHF
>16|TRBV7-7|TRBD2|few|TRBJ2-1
TGTGCTAGCAGCCGGGAGGCGGAGAGCTCCTACAATGAGCAGTTCTTC
CASSREAESSYNEQFF